A single sample is the source of the 11 T cell receptor beta chains below, sequenced in a study of blood T cells in healthy people across ages. A second PCR, run for roughly 7 to 12 cycles, used a sample-barcoded 5' primer plus a J-beta primer mix. TCRdb independently ran MiXCR on the 5' RACE reads; one entry per CDR3 protein. The sample lists 800,000 to 900,000 distinct CDR3 sequences; about 62% were seen once. The sample comprised blood. These receptor sequences come from a man aged 25-40 years in good health.

This rearrangement joins TRBV20-1 to TRBJ1-2; D is unresolved. The CDR3 runs to 15 residues. CDR1 and CDR2 (germline): DFQATT, SNEGSKA (reference sequence). V gave up 0 bases and J gave up 7 bases, with 18 bases separating them. CDR3 DNA: TGCAGTGCTAGAGATTGGGCAGCGGCCGACGGTGGCTACACCTTC. Translated, it gives CSARDWAAADGGYTF.

The genes are TRBV5-8 and TRBJ1-5, with a possible D match to TRBD1 (5 bases). This CDR3 is 15 amino acids long. The germline V gene has CDR1 SGHTS and CDR2 YDEGEE. V gave up 3 bases and J gave up 2 bases, with 12 bases separating them. In DNA form, the CDR3 reads TGTGCCAGCAGCTCAGGGCTCGGCGGCAATCAGCCCCAGCATTTT. Translation: CASSSGLGGNQPQHF.

This chain links TRBV11-2 with TRBJ2-3; 8 bases are a match to TRBD2. Germline V gene lookup returns CDR1 SGHAT and CDR2 FQNNGV. The CDR3 runs to 16 residues. After removal of 7 bases from V and 4 bases from J, the junction contained 13 bases not matched to a gene. The CDR3 DNA reads TGTGCCAGCAACCTCTTATCGGGGGGGCAATCAGATACGCAGTATTTT. Its translation is CASNLLSGGQSDTQYF.

For this clonotype: The junction and the germline gene differ at one end; a read error may be behind it. The chain carries TRBV20-1 and TRBJ2-3; TRBD1 aligns across 8 bases. CDR3 length: 15 residues. Germline CDR1 and CDR2: DFQATT and SNEGSKA (reference sequence). CDR3 nucleotides: TGTAGTGCTAGAGGTGGAGGACAGGGTGTGGATACGCAGTATTTT. It translates to CSARGGGQGVDTQYF.

The V call is TRBV4-1, the J call TRBJ1-2; the D gene is possibly TRBD1 (5 bases). This CDR3 has 15 amino acids. Deletions cut 4 bases from V and 5 bases from J, with 17 bases between. The germline gives CDR1 MGHRA, CDR2 YSYEKL. The CDR3, as DNA: TGCGCCAGCAGCCCCGATCGCGGGGGTCCGTATGGCTACACCTTC. Protein product: CASSPDRGGPYGYTF.

The chain links TRBV7-3 to TRBJ2-1; D is unclear. TRBJ2-7 matches the DNA end more closely, so the J call is doubtful. The CDR3 extends over 15 amino acids. CDR1 is SGHTA, CDR2 FQGTGA, per germline. CDR3 sequence: CASSLMGSPYNEQYF. The CDR3 region has the DNA TGTGCCAGCAGCTTAATGGGTTCCCCCTACAATGAGCAGTACTTC.

This chain connects TRBV9 to TRBJ1-4; the D is unclear. This CDR3 region has 15 residues. Looked up from germline, CDR1 is SGDLS and CDR2 is YYNGEE. V lost 3 bases and J 6 bases, leaving 15 bases between the germline ends. The DNA for the CDR3 is TGTGCCAGCAGCGGGGCTCTGACACAAGATGAAAAACTGTTTTTT. Its translation is CASSGALTQDEKLFF. The full variable domain, with the rest looked up from reference TRBV9 and TRBJ1-4, is DSGVTQTPKHLITATGQRVTLRCSPRSGDLSVYWYQQSLDQGLQFLIQYYNGEERAKGNILERFSAQQFPDLHSELNLSSLELGDSALYFCASSGALTQDEKLFFGSGTQLSVL.

The chain carries TRBV12-3 or TRBV12-4 and TRBJ2-7; perhaps TRBD2 as D (5 bases). This CDR3 is built from 14 residues. Deletions cut 3 bases from V and 2 bases from J, with 11 bases between. The CDR3 DNA sequence: TGTGCCAGCAGTTTGGACTTCCGTACCTACGAGCAGTACTTC. Translated: CASSLDFRTYEQYF.

The chain is built from TRBV7-9 and TRBJ2-1; TRBD2 matches at 7 bases. CDR3 size: 18 residues. The germline V gene encodes CDR1 SEHNR and CDR2 FQNEAQ (reference sequence). V lost 4 bases and J lost 4; bases outside the gene matches: 16. As DNA, the CDR3 is TGTGCCAGCAGCTCGCTCGCGGGGGACCCCCAGATATACAATGAGCAGTTCTTC. It yields the protein CASSSLAGDPQIYNEQFF.

This clonotype came up once. The chain joins TRBV7-8 to TRBJ2-1, with TRBD2 identical over 11 bases. In germline, CDR1 is SGHVS, CDR2 FQNEAQ. The CDR3 runs to 15 residues. V dropped 5 bases and J dropped 6; count of bases not matched to a gene: 6. CDR3 region: CASSRLAGRVNEQFF. CDR3 coding DNA: TGTGCCAGCAGCCGACTAGCGGGGAGGGTCAATGAGCAGTTCTTC.

In regard to this clonotype: One end of the junction fails to match germline, which may point to a read error. The chain employs TRBV9 and TRBJ2-4; 9 bases map to TRBD1. The end of the DNA aligns better with TRBJ2-5, so the J call may be wrong. The length of the CDR3 is 15 residues. The V gene's germline CDR1 is SGDLS and CDR2 YYNGEE. CDR3 nucleotide sequence: TGTGCCAGCGGCGTGGGGACAGGGAAAATCGAGACCCAGTACTTC. Translating gives CASGVGTGKIETQYF.